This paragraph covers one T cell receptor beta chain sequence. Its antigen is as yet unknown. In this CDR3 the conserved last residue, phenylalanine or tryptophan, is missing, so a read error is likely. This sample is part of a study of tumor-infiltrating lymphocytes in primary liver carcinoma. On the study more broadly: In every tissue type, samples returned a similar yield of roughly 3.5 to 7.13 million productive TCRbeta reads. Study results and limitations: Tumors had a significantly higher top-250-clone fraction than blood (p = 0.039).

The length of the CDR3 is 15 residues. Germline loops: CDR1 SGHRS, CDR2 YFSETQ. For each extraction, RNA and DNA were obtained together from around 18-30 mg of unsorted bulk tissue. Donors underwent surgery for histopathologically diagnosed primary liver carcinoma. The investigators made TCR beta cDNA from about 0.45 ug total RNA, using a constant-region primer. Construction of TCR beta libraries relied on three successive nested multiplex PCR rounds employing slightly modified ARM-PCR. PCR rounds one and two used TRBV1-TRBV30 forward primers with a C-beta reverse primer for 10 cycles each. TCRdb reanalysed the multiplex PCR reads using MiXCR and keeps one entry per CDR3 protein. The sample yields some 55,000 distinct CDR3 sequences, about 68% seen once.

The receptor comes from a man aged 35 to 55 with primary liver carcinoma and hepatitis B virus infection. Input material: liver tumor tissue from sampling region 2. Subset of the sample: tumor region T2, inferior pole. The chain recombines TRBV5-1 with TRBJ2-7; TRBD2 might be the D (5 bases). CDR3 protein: CAGSLTSGSSYEQYI. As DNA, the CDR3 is TGCGCCGGCAGCTTGACAAGTGGGAGCTCCTACGAGCAGTACATC.